This record looks at one T cell receptor beta chain sequence and its context. Recruits, aged roughly 18 to 95 years, lived in 25 or so US areas. This CDR3 contains 14 residues. V shed 4 bases, J shed 3 bases, and the junction held 4 bases outside the gene matches. In germline, CDR1 is SGHTS, CDR2 YDEGEE. The sample belongs to a study of blood T cell repertoires in COVID-19. Study summary: Italy, Spain and the United States were the sources of the convalescent and acute COVID-19 samples.

As handled by the study authors: Scientists estimated how many nucleated cells there were by amplifying reference gene primers. TCRdb keeps only in-frame clones here, not all; method: immunoSEQ multiplex PCR. V and J calls and clone size are as listed in that table; D and trimming were resolved from the DNA. This table holds some 170,000 clones, 65% to 90% found once. Input material: PBMCs or T cells enriched from blood (not recorded which). The chain links TRBV5-8 to TRBJ1-2; 9 bases fit TRBD1. The sequence was collected from a man over 45 who had recovered from COVID-19. This CDR3 is CASSRTGADYGYTF. The DNA for the CDR3 is TGTGCCAGCAGCAGGACAGGGGCTGACTATGGCTACACCTTC.